These 23 T cell receptor beta chains share one sample of origin, sequenced in a study of CD8 T cells in ankylosing spondylitis. One entry per CDR3 protein, called by TCRdb with MiXCR from the 5' RACE reads. The sample yields roughly 100,000 distinct CDR3 sequences, 8% to 10% seen once. Sequenced input: blood, either unsorted or a sorted T cell fraction (not recorded which). The receptors stem from a male donor with ankylosing spondylitis or in good health (not recorded which).

In its sample, this clonotype was seen many times. The chain has TRBV7-2 and TRBJ2-4; TRBD2 agrees at 8 bases. V gave up 2 bases and J gave up 1 base; unmatched junction bases: 7. CDR3 length: 17 amino acids. CDR1 is SGHTA, CDR2 FQGNSA, per germline. The CDR3 region has the DNA TGTGCCAGCAGCTTAATGGGCGGGGGGATTGCCAAAAACATTCAGTACTTC. It encodes CASSLMGGGIAKNIQYF.

This clonotype was picked up many times. This rearrangement joins TRBV7-9 to TRBJ2-3; 10 nucleotides match TRBD2. From germline, CDR1 is SEHNR and CDR2 FQNEAQ (reference sequence). The ends lost 5 bases at V and 6 bases at J; junction bases unmatched: 8. The length of the CDR3 is 15 residues. The CDR3 DNA is TGTGCCAGCAGCCCCAAGCGGGAGGGCCAGGATACGCAGTATTTT. This encodes CASSPKREGQDTQYF.

This clonotype was recorded at least ten times. The chain employs TRBV6-5 and TRBJ1-1; the D is unclear. Trimming removed 5 bases from V and 4 bases from J, with 5 bases in between. The CDR3 is 11 residues long. The germline V gene has CDR1 MNHEY and CDR2 SVGAGI. The CDR3 is CASSAATEAFF. The CDR3 DNA reads as TGTGCCAGCAGTGCTGCCACTGAAGCTTTCTTT.

This clonotype has at least ten counts. This chain uses TRBV27 with TRBJ2-7; no firm D call. V dropped 5 bases and J dropped 3 bases, with 11 bases sitting between them. Per germline, CDR1 MNHEY and CDR2 SMNVEV (reference sequence). CDR3 length: 13 residues. CDR3: CASSQGPDYEQYF. For the CDR3, the DNA is TGTGCCAGCAGTCAAGGGCCGGACTACGAGCAGTACTTC.

This clonotype was seen repeatedly, ten times or more. The chain couples TRBV29-1 to TRBJ2-7, with TRBD1 matching over 8 bases. The CDR3 consists of 18 residues. Germline CDR1 is SQVTM and CDR2 is ANQGSEA. V lost 6 bases, J lost 2 bases, and 21 bases stayed unmatched. CDR3 bases: TGCAGCGTCGGAACCCTACCCATGGGGGACAGGTTTCCCTACGAGCAGTACTTC. As protein: CSVGTLPMGDRFPYEQYF.

This clonotype was seen ten or more times. The V call is TRBV4-1, the J call TRBJ2-2; 11 nucleotides line up with TRBD2. With 5 bases clipped from V and 4 bases from J, the junction kept 12 bases outside the gene matches. Per the germline V gene, CDR1 is MGHRA and CDR2 is YSYEKL. The CDR3 covers 18 residues. CDR3 region: CASSYRISGREGTGELFF. The CDR3 DNA reads as TGCGCCAGCAGCTATCGTATTAGCGGGAGGGAGGGCACCGGGGAGCTGTTTTTT.

The chain carries TRBV20-1 and TRBJ2-1; 11 nucleotides align to TRBD2. CDR3 length: 16 residues. With 4 bases clipped from V and 4 bases from J, the junction kept 9 bases outside the gene matches. CDR1 is DFQATT, CDR2 SNEGSKA, per germline (reference sequence). The CDR3 loop is CSAKVSGGAEYNEQFF. In DNA form, the CDR3 reads TGCAGTGCTAAAGTTAGCGGGGGGGCGGAATACAATGAGCAGTTCTTC.

This clonotype was detected many times. The chain combines TRBV19 with TRBJ2-7, with 9 nucleotides matching TRBD2. Germline CDR1 is LNHDA and CDR2 is SQIVND (reference sequence). The CDR3 has 16 residues. With 6 bases clipped from V and 5 bases from J, the junction kept 14 bases outside the gene matches. The CDR3 bases are TGTGCCAGTAGCTCTCAACCGGGACTAGCAGGCCACGAGCAGTACTTC. Residues: CASSSQPGLAGHEQYF. The variable domain in full, with the rest retrieved from reference TRBV19 and TRBJ2-7, is DGGITQSPKYLFRKEGQNVTLSCEQNLNHDAMYWYRQDPGQGLRLIYYSQIVNDFQKGDIAEGYSVSREKKESFPLTVTSAQKNPTAFYLCASSSQPGLAGHEQYFGPGTRLTVT.

This clonotype was counted at least ten times. The chain is built from TRBV18 and TRBJ2-3, with D unclear. Per germline, CDR1 KGHSH and CDR2 LQKENI. The V end was cut by 1 base, the J end by 1 base, with 6 bases between. This CDR3 spans 14 amino acids. The CDR3 sequence is CASSPLGGTDTQYF. The CDR3 bases are TGTGCCAGCTCACCACTCGGCGGCACAGATACGCAGTATTTT.

In this sample, this clonotype turned up many times. This rearrangement joins TRBV12-3 or TRBV12-4 to TRBJ1-2; weak D call: TRBD1 (6 bases). CDR3 size: 14 residues. The V and J ends lost 6 bases and 4 bases respectively, with 15 bases between them. CDR3 loop: CASRGQGNFYGYTF. Written as DNA, the CDR3 is TGTGCCAGCAGAGGTCAGGGGAACTTCTATGGCTACACCTTC.

This clonotype is categorized as medium-sized. The gene calls are TRBV12-3 or TRBV12-4 and TRBJ2-7; D uncertain. The V end lost 3 bases, the J end lost 1 base, and 7 bases lay between the germline ends. The CDR3 is 13 amino acids. The CDR3 here is CASSLGRSYEQYF. The CDR3 DNA reads TGTGCCAGCAGTTTGGGCAGGTCCTACGAGCAGTACTTC.

Ten or more counts support this clonotype. The chain is built from TRBV28 and TRBJ1-1; weak D call: TRBD1 (5 bases). The V end lost 5 bases, the J end lost 5 bases, and 12 bases lay between the germline ends. CDR3 size: 13 residues. The V gene's germline CDR1 is MDHEN and CDR2 SYDVKM. CDR3 DNA sequence: TGTGCCAGCAGTCAGAACGAGGGGACTGAAGCTTTCTTT. Protein: CASSQNEGTEAFF.

This clonotype has ten or more counts. The chain is built from TRBV19 and TRBJ2-2, with TRBD1 matching over 8 bases. Germline-derived CDR1 and CDR2 are LNHDA and SQIVND (reference sequence). Losses at the gene ends were 6 bases for V and 4 bases for J; bases not matched to a gene: 7. The CDR3 loop spans 15 amino acids. The CDR3 reads CASSGQGGTTGELFF. Written as DNA, the CDR3 is TGTGCCAGTAGCGGACAGGGTGGGACCACCGGGGAGCTGTTTTTT.

This clonotype was picked up many times. V gene TRBV5-6 combines with J gene TRBJ1-1; D is perhaps TRBD1 (5 bases). The CDR3 has 17 amino acids. Trimming took 4 bases from V and 3 from J, leaving 22 bases between them. Germline V gene data show CDR1 as SGHDT and CDR2 as YYEEEE. The CDR3: CASSLSSRVQVHTEAFF. CDR3 coding DNA: TGTGCCAGCAGCCTCTCCTCGAGGGTACAGGTTCACACTGAAGCTTTCTTT.

This clonotype was seen many times. The CDR3 sequence is CASSPVRSLSYEQYF. As DNA, the CDR3 is TGTGCCAGCAGCCCCGTCCGGTCCCTCTCCTACGAGCAGTACTTC. The J gene is TRBJ2-7, the V gene TRBV7-2; D unresolved. The CDR3 has 15 residues. With 5 bases removed from V and 0 bases from J, the gap between germline ends came to 14 bases. The germline gives CDR1 SGHTA, CDR2 FQGNSA.

This clonotype occurred many times. The chain joins TRBV29-1 to TRBJ2-1, with 11 bases that match TRBD2. The CDR3 contains 17 residues. V lost 6 bases, J lost 0 bases, and 10 bases stayed unmatched. Germline lookup yields CDR1 SQVTM and CDR2 ANQGSEA. The CDR3 DNA reads TGCAGCGTGCCTACTAGCGGGGGCGGTATCTCCTACAATGAGCAGTTCTTC. Encoded protein: CSVPTSGGGISYNEQFF.

The chain employs TRBV6-2 or TRBV6-3 and TRBJ2-5; 11 bases are a match to TRBD2. Germline assignment: CDR1 MNHEY and CDR2 SVGEGT. V gave up 7 bases and J gave up 4 bases; unmatched junction bases: 5. The CDR3 has 14 amino acids. CDR3 loop: CASTGTSGRETQYF. DNA for the CDR3: TGTGCCAGCACCGGGACTAGCGGAAGAGAGACCCAGTACTTC.

Turning to this clonotype: A much larger clonotype is one base distant, so this may be a read error. The chain joins TRBV29-1 to TRBJ2-7; 9 bases fit TRBD1. Germline CDR1 is SQVTM and CDR2 is ANQGSEA. The CDR3 runs to 13 residues. Here the CDR3 DNA reads TGCAGCGTTGAGGGGACAGGGATCTACGAGCAGCACTTC. Translating it yields CSVEGTGIYEQHF.

This clonotype showed up many times. The chain has TRBV20-1 and TRBJ1-2; 9 bases are a match to TRBD1. The CDR3 extends over 16 amino acids. Germline CDR1 DFQATT, CDR2 SNEGSKA (reference sequence). The junction had 9 bases not matched to a gene; V was cut back by 1 base and J by 3 bases. CDR3 amino acids: CSARGDRAPLHYGYTF. The CDR3 region has the DNA TGCAGTGCTAGAGGGGACAGGGCTCCCCTACACTATGGCTACACCTTC.

This clonotype was seen ten or more times. V gene TRBV7-2 combines with J gene TRBJ2-1; TRBD2 is a possible D gene (5 bases). CDR1 SGHTA and CDR2 FQGNSA come from the germline V gene. V gave up 5 bases and J gave up 2 bases, with 13 bases separating them. The CDR3 sequence is 15 residues long. CDR3 in amino acids: CASSPIRGTYNEQFF. In DNA, the CDR3 is TGTGCCAGCAGCCCCATTCGGGGAACCTACAATGAGCAGTTCTTC.

This clonotype occurred many times. The chain joins TRBV27 to TRBJ1-5; D unresolved. The germline V and J ends were trimmed by 5 bases and 11 bases, with 19 bases remaining between them. The CDR3 sequence is 14 residues long. Germline CDR1 and CDR2: MNHEY and SMNVEV (reference sequence). The CDR3 reads CASSPRAMGKAQHF. CDR3 nucleotide sequence: TGTGCCAGCAGTCCCCGGGCGATGGGAAAGGCCCAGCATTTT.

The V call is TRBV7-9, the J call TRBJ2-1; no firm D call. The germline CDR1 and CDR2 sequences are SEHNR and FQNEAQ (reference sequence). V gave up 0 bases and J gave up 7 bases, with 7 bases separating them. This CDR3 contains 13 residues. CDR3 bases: TGTGCCAGCAGCTTAGCGGTGGGGAATGAGCAGTTCTTC. Translation gives CASSLAVGNEQFF.

To note about this clonotype: With a much larger clone just one base away, this may be a read error. The chain is built from TRBV7-2 and TRBJ1-5; D gene unclear. Germline CDR1 and CDR2: SGHTA and FQGNSA. The CDR3 is 13 residues long. The chain's CDR3 is CASSLTQNQHQHF. The DNA for the CDR3 is TGTGCCAGCAGCCTAACCCAAAATCAGCACCAGCATTTT.